These 8 T cell receptor beta chains share one sample of origin, sequenced in a study of OX40 agonist ivuxolimab in advanced cancers. Data came from immunoSEQ multiplex PCR; TCRdb stores just in-frame clones and leaves some out. The sample has around 35,000 clones, about 90% seen once. The sequencing here drew on CD4+ or CD8+ T cells sorted from blood, taken in a trial of the OX40 agonist ivuxolimab. Receptor source: an adult with an advanced solid tumor such as melanoma, head and neck, liver or kidney cancer.

The genes are TRBV5-6 and TRBJ2-7, with D perhaps TRBD2 (5 bases). Looked up from germline, CDR1 is SGHDT and CDR2 is YYEEEE. V was trimmed by 7 bases and J by 1 base, leaving 12 bases between them. This CDR3 is 13 amino acids long. The CDR3 is CASEPRLSYEQYF. In DNA, the CDR3 is TGTGCCAGCGAACCTCGACTATCCTACGAGCAGTACTTC.

The rearrangement uses TRBV30 and TRBJ2-7; possible D gene TRBD1, 5 bases. V lost 3 bases to trimming and J lost 4 bases, with 13 bases between them. CDR3 length equals 13 residues. Per the germline V gene, CDR1 is GTSNPN and CDR2 is SVGIG (reference sequence). Here the CDR3 DNA reads TGTGCCTGGAGCATATACCAGGGTTACGAGCAGTACTTC. It specifies CAWSIYQGYEQYF. Combining the CDR3 with reference TRBV30 and TRBJ2-7 gives the whole variable domain SQTIHQWPATLVQPVGSPLSLECTVEGTSNPNLYWYRQAAGRGLQLLFYSVGIGQISSEVPQNLSASRPQDRQFILSSKKLLLSDSGFYLCAWSIYQGYEQYFGPGTRLTVT.

The CDR3 spells CASSPTSQDTQYF. In nucleotides, the CDR3 is TGTGCCAGCAGTCCGACTAGCCAAGATACGCAGTATTTT. This rearrangement joins TRBV2 to TRBJ2-3, with 7 bases fitting TRBD2. V trimming: 5 bases; J trimming: 5 bases; junction bases outside the gene matches: 4. Germline V gene lookup returns CDR1 SNHLY and CDR2 FYNNEI. The CDR3 length is 13 residues.

The chain links TRBV7-2 to TRBJ2-1, with 13 bases identical to TRBD2. Germline CDR1 SGHTA, CDR2 FQGNSA. V lost 4 bases, J lost 5 bases, and 5 bases stayed unmatched. The CDR3 has 16 residues. CDR3 nucleotides: TGTGCCAGCAGCTCAGAACTAGCGGGGGGGAACAATGAGCAGTTCTTC. Residues: CASSSELAGGNNEQFF.

The chain carries TRBV9 and TRBJ1-1; D possibly corresponds to TRBD1 (5 bases). The CDR3 length is 14 residues. Germline CDR1 reads SGDLS; CDR2 reads YYNGEE. V lost 0 bases to trimming and J lost 0 bases, with 6 bases between them. The CDR3 is CASSVGGVNTEAFF. As DNA, the CDR3 is TGTGCCAGCAGCGTAGGGGGGGTGAACACTGAAGCTTTCTTT.

This clone is medium-sized. The V and J genes are TRBV6-5 and TRBJ2-3; weak D call: TRBD1 (6 bases). The germline V and J ends were trimmed by 5 bases and 3 bases, with 15 bases remaining between them. The CDR3 has 15 residues. CDR1 and CDR2 from the germline V gene are MNHEY and SVGAGI. The chain's CDR3 is CASSTSGVLTDTQYF. CDR3 DNA sequence: TGTGCCAGCAGTACGTCAGGGGTTTTGACAGATACGCAGTATTTT.

This chain links TRBV2 with TRBJ2-7; TRBD1 agrees at 7 bases. CDR3 size: 15 residues. The germline CDR1 and CDR2 sequences are SNHLY and FYNNEI. The junction had 9 bases not matched to a gene; V was cut back by 3 bases and J by 4 bases. The CDR3 loop is CASSEGDRVWYEQYF. CDR3 DNA: TGTGCCAGCAGTGAGGGAGACAGGGTCTGGTACGAGCAGTACTTC.

The chain is built from TRBV25-1 and TRBJ1-3; D ambiguous. CDR3 length: 14 amino acids. CDR1 is MGHDK, CDR2 SYGVNS, per germline. Between the trimmed V and J ends, which lost 4 bases and 4 bases, there was a span of 11 bases. For the CDR3, the DNA is TGTGCCAGCAGTGCGGGCCCCGGGGGAAACACCATATATTTT. Its protein product is CASSAGPGGNTIYF.